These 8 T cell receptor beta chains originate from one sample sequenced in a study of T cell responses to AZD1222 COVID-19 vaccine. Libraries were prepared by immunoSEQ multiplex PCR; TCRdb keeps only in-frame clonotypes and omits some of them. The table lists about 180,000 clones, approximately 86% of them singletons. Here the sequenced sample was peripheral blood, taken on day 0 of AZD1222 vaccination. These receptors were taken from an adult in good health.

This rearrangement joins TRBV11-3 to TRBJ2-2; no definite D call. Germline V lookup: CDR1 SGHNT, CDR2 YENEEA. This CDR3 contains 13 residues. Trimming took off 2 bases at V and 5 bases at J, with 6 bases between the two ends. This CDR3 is CASSLPLTGELFF. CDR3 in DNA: TGTGCCAGCAGCTTACCCCTGACCGGGGAGCTGTTTTTT.

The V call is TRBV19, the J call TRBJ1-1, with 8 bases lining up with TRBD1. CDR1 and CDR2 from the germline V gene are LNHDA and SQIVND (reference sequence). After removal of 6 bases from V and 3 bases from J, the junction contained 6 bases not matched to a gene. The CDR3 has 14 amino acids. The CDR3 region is CASRTNRGDTEAFF. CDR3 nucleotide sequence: TGTGCCAGTAGAACCAACAGGGGGGACACTGAAGCTTTCTTT.

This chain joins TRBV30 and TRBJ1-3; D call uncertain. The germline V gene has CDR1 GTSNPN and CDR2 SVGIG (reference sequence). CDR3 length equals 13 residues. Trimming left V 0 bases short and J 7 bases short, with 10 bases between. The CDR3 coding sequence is TGTGCCTGGAGTGTAAGAGGACGGAACACCATATATTTT. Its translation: CAWSVRGRNTIYF. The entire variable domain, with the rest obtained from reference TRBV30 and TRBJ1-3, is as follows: SQTIHQWPATLVQPVGSPLSLECTVEGTSNPNLYWYRQAAGRGLQLLFYSVGIGQISSEVPQNLSASRPQDRQFILSSKKLLLSDSGFYLCAWSVRGRNTIYFGEGSWLTVV.

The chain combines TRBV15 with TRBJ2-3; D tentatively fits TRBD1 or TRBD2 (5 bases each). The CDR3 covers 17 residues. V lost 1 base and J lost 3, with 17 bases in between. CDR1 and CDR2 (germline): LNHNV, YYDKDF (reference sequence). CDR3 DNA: TGTGCCACCAGCAGAGGTTCCGGGGACCAGGGTACAGATACGCAGTATTTT. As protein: CATSRGSGDQGTDTQYF.

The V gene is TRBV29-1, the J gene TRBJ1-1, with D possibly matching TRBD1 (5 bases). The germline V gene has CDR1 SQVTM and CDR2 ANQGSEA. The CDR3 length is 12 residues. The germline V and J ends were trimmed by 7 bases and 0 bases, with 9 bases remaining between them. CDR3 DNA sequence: TGCAGCGGGGGACCGTTGAACACTGAAGCTTTCTTT. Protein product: CSGGPLNTEAFF.

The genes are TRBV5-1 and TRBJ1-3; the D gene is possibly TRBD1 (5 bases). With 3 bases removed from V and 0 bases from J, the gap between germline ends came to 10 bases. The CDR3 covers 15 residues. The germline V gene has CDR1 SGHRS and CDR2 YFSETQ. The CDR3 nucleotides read TGCGCCAGCAGCTGGCAGGGAAGCTCTGGAAACACCATATATTTT. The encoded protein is CASSWQGSSGNTIYF.

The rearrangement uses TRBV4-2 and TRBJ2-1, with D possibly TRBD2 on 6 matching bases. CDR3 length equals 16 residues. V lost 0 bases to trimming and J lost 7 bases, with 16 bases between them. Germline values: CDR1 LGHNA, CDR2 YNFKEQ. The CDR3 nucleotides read TGTGCCAGCAGCCAAGATACGAGCGGGCGAAGGAATGAGCAGTTCTTC. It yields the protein CASSQDTSGRRNEQFF.

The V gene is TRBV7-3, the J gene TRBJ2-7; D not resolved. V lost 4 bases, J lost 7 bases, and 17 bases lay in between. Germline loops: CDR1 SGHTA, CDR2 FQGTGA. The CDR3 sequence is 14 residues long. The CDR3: CASSSTRASSEQYF. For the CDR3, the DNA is TGTGCCAGCAGCTCCACCCGCGCCAGTTCGGAGCAGTACTTC. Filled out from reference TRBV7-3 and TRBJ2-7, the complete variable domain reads GAGVSQTPSNKVTEKGKYVELRCDPISGHTALYWYRQSLGQGPEFLIYFQGTGAADDSGLPNDRFFAVRPEGSVSTLKIQRTERGDSAVYLCASSSTRASSEQYFGPGTRLTVT.